Below, one TCR beta chain is given with its context. This clone showed up just a few times. Its recognized antigen is unknown. No much larger clone is present one base from it, and per-base qualities are unavailable. From V the trimming removes 2 bases and from J it removes 5 bases, while the gene matches leave 8 bases of the junction unaccounted for. Inclusive of the bounding cysteine and phenylalanine, the CDR3 is 17 residues long. The sequence is cut down to CDR3 DNA, 51 bases in frame from base 1. In the germline V gene, CDR1 corresponds to MNHNS and CDR2 to SASEGT. This record belongs to a study of cytomegalovirus exposure and HLA in healthy donors (dated by TCRdb to the late 2010s). Background for the entire study: According to an earlier analysis of several hundred of the donors, some 180 million T cells yielded 117 million unique TCR beta sequences and approximately 280 Gb of sequence data. Approximately 300 gigabases of sequencing data and roughly 81 million unique TCR sequences made up an early release that covered several hundred HLA-typed donors. Among the approximately 400 genotyped donors, around 81% belonged to the genetic ancestry cluster associated with self-reported Caucasian donors. The aim of the study was to test whether cataloging public T cell receptors could identify signatures of past pathogen exposure. The study profiled the T cell repertoires of around 700 subjects by immunosequencing and related them to cytomegalovirus serostatus. In addition to the first cohort of 650 to 800 subjects, a separate validation cohort of approximately 130 different subjects was used. High-throughput TCR immunosequencing, statistical association of individual TCRs with disease status, and machine learning were combined to predict cytomegalovirus infection status. A later analysis re-analyzed previously published TCR beta repertoires from roughly 600 donors and added high-resolution HLA genotyping to study TCR occurrence patterns. The later analysis used no new phenotypic data to find candidate immune exposures, relying instead on TCR beta sequences and their occurrence across donors. To decide whether each TCR beta V gene segment behaved as functional or pseudogenic, an earlier analysis of some 570 of the donors relied on high-throughput TCR beta sequencing. Donor age, sex, ethnicity and CMV serostatus were collected together with the repertoire data. A later genetic analysis used genome-wide SNP genotypes for about 55% of the 666 donors, treating that subset as a discovery cohort. All discovery cohort repertoires had been generated using a single sequencing platform. Class I and class II HLA loci were covered by the typing at four-digit resolution. Typing coverage differed by locus: A, B, C, DRB1 and DQB1 were typed in about 620-630 donors, DQA1 in about 550, DPA1 in 600 to 610, and DPB1 in around 490. Because of strong linkage in the cohort, 5 or 6 DR-DQ haplotypes were treated as single units for association and clustering. Among about 390 genotyped donors of the cohort, an average of 235,054 unique TCR beta nucleotide sequences were sequenced per donor, roughly a sixth of them non-productive.

Libraries came from the immunoSEQ multiplex PCR assay. For the multiplex PCR, a mixture combining 60 forward primers for TCR Vbeta segments and 13 reverse primers for TCR Jbeta segments was used. The CDR3 region of rearranged TCR beta genes was amplified from genomic DNA with a multiplex PCR assay. The amplified TCR beta libraries were sequenced on the Illumina HiSeq System as 87-base-pair reads. The original methods were these. A later analysis tallied around 87 million unique TCR beta chains across the 650 to 750 repertoires, and about 10 million of those chains were shared by two or more donors. A nearest-neighbor algorithm error-corrected the raw reads and collapsed the reads into unique sequences, merging closely related sequences to remove PCR and sequencing errors. CDR3 sequences were aligned to IMGT reference sequences to assign V, D and J gene segments. For a sequence to be retained, at least a six-nucleotide match to both a V gene segment and a J gene segment was required. A rearrangement counted as productive if the CDR3 had no stop codons and remained in frame with V and J, and every other rearrangement counted as non-productive. CDR3 was defined according to IMGT convention as the region running from the second conserved V-encoded cysteine to the conserved J-encoded phenylalanine. The earlier analysis of fewer than 700 of the donors excluded sequences that lacked an unambiguous match to a single V gene segment. An earlier analysis of under 750 of the donors called V segments functional above 56.7% productive rearrangements and segregating when the between-donor standard deviation exceeded 5%. A statistical classification framework was developed to diagnose cytomegalovirus status using the catalog of TCR beta chain sequences. In a later analysis, V and J genes were assigned by comparing TCR nucleotide sequences against IMGT/GENE-DB human TR gene sequences. In a later analysis, CDR3 sequences and most-parsimonious VDJ recombination scenarios were assigned using the TCRdist pipeline. In a later analysis, each TCR beta chain was defined by its CDR3 amino acid sequence together with its V-gene family, and reads lacking a unique V-gene family were excluded. In a later analysis, 500 to 650 highly shared, low-generation-probability nucleotide sequences were removed to address suspected cross-contamination and a sequencing artifact. For each public chain, a later analysis derived a clonal expansion index from normalized ranks of inferred template counts within each repertoire. In a later analysis, generation probabilities were computed with a VDJ recombination model fitted to out-of-frame rearrangements, and the resulting probabilities were checked against IGoR. A later analysis scored TCR-TCR, TCR-HLA and TCR-CMV co-occurrence with hypergeometric tests, applying a repertoire-size bias correction to TCR pairs. A later analysis estimated false discovery rates by permuting HLA or CMV assignments 20 times. In a later analysis, co-occurring TCRs were grouped using DBSCAN, and TCRdist sequence similarity was added for clustering within HLA-allele-positive subsets. Repertoires with fewer than 30,000 or more than 120,000 public chains were left out of co-occurrence clustering, as were a handful of repertoires with anomalous nucleotide sharing. TCRdb holds this immuneACCESS table with in-frame rearrangements only. Some clones are missing; in checked studies, unresolved V genes explain under half, and the rest has no known cause. That table supplies the V and J calls and clone size; D and trimming were determined from the DNA. A total of under 200,000 clones appear in this sample, 70% to 90% of them only once. Together, the top ten hold less than 0.4% of the sample.

Study-wide conclusions, independent of this receptor: A further reported finding was that TCR beta sequences accurately predicted the HLA-A and HLA-B alleles for most subjects in the first cohort. It was suggested by the authors that the approach could potentially be generalized to other disease states and immunological phenotypes. In an earlier analysis of fewer than 700 of the donors, most TCR beta V segments appeared in productive rearrangements about 87% or about 30% of the time, broadly matching IMGT annotations. Because HLA typing was missing for some donors at each locus, association tests included only the typed subset. A later genetic analysis associated a missense DCLRE1C variant with V-gene and J-gene trimming of TCR beta chains, and an independent cohort replicated the association. The 87-base-pair reads could not distinguish some IMGT-functional V segments, including TRBV6-2 and TRBV6-3, so those segments were excluded. In a later analysis, TCR association rates were found to vary across HLA loci, with the most associated TCRs seen for DRB1 alleles and the fewest for HLA-C alleles. Three of the identified cytomegalovirus-associated TCR beta chains were confirmed in vitro to be specific for cytomegalovirus antigens. Correlated functional status among segregating V segments might be attributable to linkage disequilibrium, but an unknown experimental factor could not be ruled out. Compared with the 666-donor mean, donors in an Asian-associated ancestry cluster had fewer N-insertions in productive TCRs, according to a later genetic analysis. According to a later analysis, parvovirus B19, influenza, CMV and Epstein-Barr virus appeared linked to several top co-occurrence clusters. Strong co-occurrence of HLA alleles, especially DR and DQ, made assigning TCR associations to individual alleles difficult. According to a later analysis, most CMV-associated TCR beta chains appeared to be HLA-restricted, and the HLA associations seemed to be driven largely by CMV exposure. In a later analysis, HLA-associated TCR beta chains were found to be more clonally expanded and to have lower generation probabilities than equally common non-associated chains. The study listed 170 or so TCR beta chains as associated with cytomegalovirus. In this cohort, only TCR beta chains were sequenced, and detectable features were limited by the absence of alpha or paired-chain data. CMV serostatus was the only immune exposure information available for the cohort. Cytomegalovirus status was reported to be diagnosed by the classifier with high specificity and sensitivity in both the original and validation cohorts. Because counts were too low, some 16 rarely observed V segments, including chromosome 9 orphons, were excluded from the earlier analysis of around 640 of the donors. A cluster of highly shared sequence variants was judged likely to be a technical artifact of the sequencing pipeline. The presence/absence analyses assumed that sequencing depth was roughly uniform across donors, and that assumption may not be true. Across donors, most TCR sequences were observed very rarely, whereas some public TCRs were present in many individuals. At a false discovery rate of 0.05, a later analysis linked roughly 17,000 TCR beta sequences to specific HLA alleles.

The cohort comprised fewer than 750 healthy bone marrow donors. Cohort members were all nominally healthy when sampled, although unrecorded immune exposures were likely present. The donor tested CMV seronegative and was one of the 352 seronegative cohort members. A peripheral blood sample was provided by each donor, and peripheral blood mononuclear cells were used for TCR beta sequencing. The Qiagen DNeasy Blood Extraction Kit was used to extract genomic DNA from the blood cell samples. Source material: PBMCs. The sequence is built from TRBV6-1 and TRBJ2-4, with 11 central nucleotides matching TRBD2. The sequence was obtained from a woman aged 25 to 45 in good health and CMV-seronegative. The DNA sequence is given as TGTGCCAGCAGTGAAATATCTAGCGGGGGGTACGAAAACATTCAGTACTTC. Protein translation: CASSEISSGGYENIQYF.